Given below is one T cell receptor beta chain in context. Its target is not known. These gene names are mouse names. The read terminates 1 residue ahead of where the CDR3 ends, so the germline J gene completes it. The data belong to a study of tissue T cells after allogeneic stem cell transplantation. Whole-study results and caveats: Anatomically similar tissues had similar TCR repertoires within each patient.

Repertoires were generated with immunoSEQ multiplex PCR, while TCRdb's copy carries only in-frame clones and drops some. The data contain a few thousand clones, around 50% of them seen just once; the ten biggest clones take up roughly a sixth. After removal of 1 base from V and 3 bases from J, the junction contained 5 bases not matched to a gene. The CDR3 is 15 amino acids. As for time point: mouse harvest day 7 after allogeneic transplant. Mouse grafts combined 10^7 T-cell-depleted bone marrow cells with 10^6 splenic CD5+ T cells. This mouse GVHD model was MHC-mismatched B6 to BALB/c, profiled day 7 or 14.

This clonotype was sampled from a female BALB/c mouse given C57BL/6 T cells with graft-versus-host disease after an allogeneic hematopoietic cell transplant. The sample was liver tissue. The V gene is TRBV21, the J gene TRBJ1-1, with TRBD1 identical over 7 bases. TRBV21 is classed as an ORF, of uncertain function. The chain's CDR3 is CASSQWQGEDTEVFF. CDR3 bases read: TGTGCTAGCAGTCAATGGCAGGGGGAGGACACAGAAGTCTTC.